The clone carrying this TCR beta chain came up many times. The antigen remains unidentified. V was pared by 3 bases and J by 6 bases, with 11 bases between. This CDR3 spans 13 amino acids. CDR1 and CDR2 from the germline V gene are MNHEY and SMNVEV (reference sequence). This record belongs to a study of identical twins. TCRdb re-called the 5' RACE reads with MiXCR, one entry per CDR3 protein. The sample shows roughly 260,000 distinct CDR3 sequences, approximately 6.8% of them seen only once. Broader study findings: Findings came from cross-sectional statistics, without long-term follow-up of donors.

This same sample was also taken into another study, of yellow fever vaccine responses in identical twins. That investigation notes: Vaccine-induced T cell responses in twins were reportedly observed to appear partly convergent, partly personalized.

This receptor was identified in a woman younger than 35 in good health. V gene TRBV27 combines with J gene TRBJ1-2; D is ambiguous. Sequencing input: CD8+ T cells sorted from blood. This CDR3 reads CASSFGGLHGYTF. The CDR3 DNA reads TGTGCCAGCAGTTTCGGAGGGCTTCATGGCTACACCTTC.